Listed below are T cell receptor beta chains from one sample, sequenced in a study of blood T cell repertoires in COVID-19. The method was immunoSEQ multiplex PCR; TCRdb's version includes in-frame clones alone and lacks a portion of them. There are roughly 25,000 clones in the sample; 81% occur only once, and under 8% lies in the top ten. The sequenced sample was peripheral blood. The receptors were sampled from a man between 65 and 85 years old with acute or convalescent COVID-19. Both conserved end residues are part of each CDR3.

J: TRBJ2-7; V: TRBV24-1; CDR3: CATSDLRQGTYEQYF
J: TRBJ1-4; V: TRBV24-1; CDR3: CATSVSPRTNEKLFF
J: TRBJ1-3; V: TRBV7-2; CDR3: CASSQDRAGNTIYF
J: TRBJ1-6; V: TRBV27; CDR3: CASARTANSPLHF
J: TRBJ1-6; V: TRBV7-9; CDR3: CASSRGQGNSPLHF
J: TRBJ2-1; V: TRBV5-1; CDR3: CASSLDWGLGNEQFF
J: TRBJ1-3; V: TRBV9; CDR3: CASSVSADSGNTIYF
J: TRBJ2-2; V: TRBV12-5; CDR3: CASGRDRTNTGELFF
J: TRBJ1-6; V: TRBV9; CDR3: CASSTGQYNSPLHF
J: TRBJ2-5; V: TRBV5-1; CDR3: CASSLLSRDETQYF
J: TRBJ1-5; V: TRBV12-3/TRBV12-4; CDR3: CASSFTGDQPQHF
J: TRBJ2-7; V: TRBV19; CDR3: CASSATGTGYEQYF
J: TRBJ2-7; V: TRBV14; CDR3: CASSQTTGSSYEQYF
J: TRBJ2-2; V: TRBV9; CDR3: CASSPARPAGAAGELFF
J: TRBJ2-3; V: TRBV7-7; CDR3: CASSSLTTTDTQYF
J: TRBJ1-6; V: TRBV5-8; CDR3: CASSQTGRNSPLHF
J: TRBJ1-1; V: TRBV2; CDR3: CASVGTGGPDTEAFF
J: TRBJ1-3; V: TRBV6-2/TRBV6-3; CDR3: CASSYSSSGVSGNTIYF
J: TRBJ2-7; V: TRBV15; CDR3: CATSRGRAEQYF
J: TRBJ1-2; V: TRBV5-6; CDR3: CASILYAPGGTYGYTF